Listed here is a single TCR beta chain. Here immunoSEQ multiplex PCR was the method, and the copy in TCRdb shows in-frame clones only, minus some. In the table there are approximately 59,000 clones, approximately 83% of which are singletons. The data belong to a study of technical replicates of blood from a handful of donors. The V end lost 6 bases, the J end lost 0 bases, and 12 bases lay between the germline ends. The germline CDR1 and CDR2 sequences are LNHNV and YYDKDF (reference sequence). The CDR3 length is 15 residues. Input material: PBMCs. V gene TRBV15 combines with J gene TRBJ2-1; possibly TRBD2 for D (6 bases). This receptor was obtained from a human donor in good health. Some clones in this sample may be carry-over from other donors' samples. The CDR3, as DNA: TGTGCCACCAGGGACCTAGCGAGCTCCTACAATGAGCAGTTCTTC. This codes for CATRDLASSYNEQFF.